Listed here are 7 T cell receptor beta chains from one sample, sequenced in a study of a mutant IDH1 vaccine in newly diagnosed glioma. Assay: immunoSEQ multiplex PCR; the TCRdb copy retains only in-frame clones and omits some. The repertoire holds 75,000 to 85,000 clones, with 91% as singletons. As to time point: week 5, during vaccination. Vaccinated patients received 300 ug of mutant IDH1 20-mer peptide per dose, with topical imiquimod. The antigens of these receptors remain unknown. This specimen was PBMCs, taken from a glioma patient whose treatment included an IDH1 peptide vaccine. These receptors were obtained from a woman aged 50 to 60 with glioma.

In nucleotides, the CDR3 is TGCGCCAGCAGTCCCCGGCAAGGGGCCCGGAGCAATCAGCCCCAGCATTTT. Protein product: CASSPRQGARSNQPQHF. This chain uses TRBV23-1 with TRBJ1-5, with D maybe TRBD1 (5 bases). TRBV23-1 is designated an ORF whose function remains uncertain. The length of the CDR3 is 17 residues. Trimming cost V 4 bases and J 1 base, with 17 bases left between them.

In this sample, this clone turned up once. The V call is TRBV12-5, the J call TRBJ2-1; 9 bases agree with TRBD2. The V gene end was trimmed by 5 bases and the J gene end by 10 bases; junction bases not matched to a gene: 12. Germline V gene data show CDR1 as LGHNT and CDR2 as FRNRAP. This CDR3 spans 15 amino acids. CDR3 bases: TGTGCTAGTGGTACCTCGCAGCGGGAGGAAGGAGAGCAGTTCTTC. Protein sequence: CASGTSQREEGEQFF. The full variable domain, with the rest looked up from reference TRBV12-5 and TRBJ2-1, is DARVTQTPRHKVTEMGQEVTMRCQPILGHNTVFWYRQTMMQGLELLAYFRNRAPLDDSGMPKDRFSAEMPDATLATLKIQPSEPRDSAVYFCASGTSQREEGEQFFGPGTRLTVL.

This chain uses TRBV7-9 with TRBJ2-3; 8 bases map to TRBD2. The CDR3 runs 16 residues. Germline V lookup: CDR1 SEHNR, CDR2 FQNEAQ (reference sequence). The V and J ends lost 4 bases and 1 base, in that order; junction bases with no gene match: 7. The CDR3 reads CASSSRTSLGTDTQYF. CDR3 nucleotide sequence: TGTGCCAGCAGCTCTCGGACTAGCTTGGGCACAGATACGCAGTATTTT.

V and J are TRBV4-1 and TRBJ2-2; D unclear. Germline loops: CDR1 MGHRA, CDR2 YSYEKL. The V and J ends lost 0 bases and 1 base respectively, with 9 bases between them. The CDR3 runs to 16 residues. The CDR3 nucleotides are TGCGCCAGCAGCCAAGATAAGCCAGGGAACACCGGGGAGCTGTTTTTT. This gives the protein CASSQDKPGNTGELFF.

The CDR3: CASSLGPGDYNSPLHF. The CDR3 coding sequence is TGTGCCAGCAGCTTAGGACCGGGAGACTATAATTCACCCCTCCACTTT. This chain joins TRBV5-4 and TRBJ1-6, with D unclear. The germline V and J ends were trimmed by 2 bases and 3 bases, with 12 bases remaining between them. The CDR3 sequence is 16 residues long. CDR1 is SGHNT and CDR2 is YYREEE in the germline V gene (reference sequence).

The genes are TRBV2 and TRBJ2-1; D perhaps matches TRBD1 (5 bases). Deletions cut 4 bases from V and 4 bases from J, with 8 bases between. The CDR3 loop spans 13 amino acids. The germline V gene encodes CDR1 SNHLY and CDR2 FYNNEI. CDR3 region: CASSATGYNEQFF. The CDR3 nucleotides read TGTGCCAGCAGTGCCACAGGTTACAATGAGCAGTTCTTC.

CDR3 protein: CASSKGGGYASEQYF. The CDR3 bases are TGTGCCAGCAGCAAAGGAGGCGGATATGCCTCGGAGCAGTACTTC. J is TRBJ2-7 and V is TRBV21-1; the table's D call TRBD2 went unverified against the DNA. TRBV21-1 corresponds to a pseudogene. The CDR3 is made up of 15 amino acids.